This paragraph covers one TCR beta chain sequence. Clones were read by immunoSEQ multiplex PCR, and TCRdb kept only the in-frame ones, dropping some. The sample lists roughly 35,000 clones, roughly 89% occurring once. Looked up from germline, CDR1 is MNHEY and CDR2 is SVGAGI. This CDR3 region has 15 residues. V trimming: 5 bases; J trimming: 5 bases; junction bases outside the gene matches: 7. These data belong to a study of regulatory dendritic cells for organ transplantation. The receptor's source is a human donor in good health. The chain employs TRBV6-5 and TRBJ1-4, with 8 positions matching TRBD1. Specimen: naive CD4+ T cells from blood. The subset was: CD45RA+ naive T cells. The CDR3 DNA sequence: TGTGCCAGCAGTACCGACAGGGGAAGGAATGAAAAACTGTTTTTT. As protein: CASSTDRGRNEKLFF.